This T cell receptor beta chain was sequenced for a study of vaccination and CD4 T cells after COVID-19. The CDR3 is 15 residues long. Germline CDR1 reads SEHNR; CDR2 reads FQNEAQ (reference sequence). Trimming removed 4 bases from V and 2 bases from J, with 15 bases in between. With respect to this clonotype: Its antigen remains unknown.

At the Johns Hopkins FTIC core, DNA taken from cultured CD4+ T cells was sequenced by way of the Oncomine TCR Beta short-read assay. Scientists extracted genomic DNA from CD4+ T cells grown in culture. TCRdb re-analysed the PCR reads in MiXCR, keeping a single row per CDR3 protein. The sample shows about 9,700 distinct CDR3 sequences, 70% of them seen only once. Described treatment: approximately nine-day PBMC culture with coronavirus spike peptide pools or control peptides (ViraFEST assay). This TCR came from a human donor who had recovered from COVID-19. V usage is TRBV7-9 and J usage is TRBJ2-7; either TRBD1 or TRBD2 may fit D (5 bases each). Sequencing was done on a sample of CD4+ T cells from blood, cultured in vitro. CDR3 region: CASSSQWDPAYEQYF. CDR3 sequence (DNA): TGTGCCAGCAGCTCGCAATGGGACCCAGCCTACGAGCAGTACTTC.